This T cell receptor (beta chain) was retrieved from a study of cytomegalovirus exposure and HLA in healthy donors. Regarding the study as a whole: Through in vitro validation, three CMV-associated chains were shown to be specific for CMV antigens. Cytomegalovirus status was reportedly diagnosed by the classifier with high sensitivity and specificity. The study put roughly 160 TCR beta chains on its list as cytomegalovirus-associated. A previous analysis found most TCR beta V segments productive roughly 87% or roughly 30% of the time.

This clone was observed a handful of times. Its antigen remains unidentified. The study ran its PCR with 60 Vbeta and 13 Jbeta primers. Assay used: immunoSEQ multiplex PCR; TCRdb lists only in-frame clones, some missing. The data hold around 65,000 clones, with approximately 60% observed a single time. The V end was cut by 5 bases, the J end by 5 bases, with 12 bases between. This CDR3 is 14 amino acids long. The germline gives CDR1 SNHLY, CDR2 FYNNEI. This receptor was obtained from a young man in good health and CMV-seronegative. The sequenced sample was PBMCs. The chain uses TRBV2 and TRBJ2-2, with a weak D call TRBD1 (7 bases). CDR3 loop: CASSSAGGTGELFF. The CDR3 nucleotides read TGTGCCAGCAGTTCGGCAGGGGGGACCGGGGAGCTGTTTTTT.